This T cell receptor beta chain came from a study of cytomegalovirus exposure and HLA in healthy donors. The wider study: Across around 400 genotyped donors, about 86% landed in the Caucasian-associated ancestry cluster.

60 Vbeta and 13 Jbeta primers were used in PCR. Measured with immunoSEQ multiplex PCR; TCRdb has only the in-frame clones, and not every one. The data contain 150,000 to 200,000 clones, about 75% of them singletons. Findings and caveats of the study: Some V segments, including TRBV6-2 and TRBV6-3, were excluded as indistinguishable. Reportedly, HLA-A and HLA-B alleles of most subjects were accurately predicted from TCR beta. Researchers counted around 180 TCR beta chains as cytomegalovirus-associated.

Regarding this clone: What it binds is not known.

The CDR3 extends over 11 amino acids. Germline loops: CDR1 DFQATT, CDR2 SNEGSKA (reference sequence). J is TRBJ1-2 and V is TRBV20-1, with 7 positions matching TRBD1. Sequencing was done on a sample of PBMCs. The receptor comes from a woman between 50 and 59 years old in good health and CMV-seropositive. The chain's CDR3 is CSDRENYGYTF. The CDR3 nucleotides read TGCAGCGACAGGGAGAACTATGGCTACACCTTC.